One sample yielded the 24 T cell receptor beta chains listed below, sequenced in a study of T-cell reconstitution after alpha-beta-depleted transplantation in children. Unique molecular identifiers were incorporated during preparation of the TCRbeta library. TCRdb re-called the PCR reads through MiXCR, storing one row per CDR3 protein. This sample has around 440,000 distinct CDR3 sequences, with under 20% found just once. This sample comprised PBMCs, mostly from graft donor cells, obtained 360 days after TCRalphabeta/CD19-depleted stem cell transplant. The origin of the receptors is a boy under two years old who had a stem cell transplant for Wiskott-Aldrich syndrome, so the T cells may come from the graft donor.

The chain couples TRBV5-1 to TRBJ2-1; possibly TRBD2 for D (7 bases). Germline CDR1 is SGHRS and CDR2 is YFSETQ. This CDR3 has 16 amino acids. With 7 bases removed from V and 0 bases from J, the gap between germline ends came to 17 bases. DNA of the CDR3: TGCGCCAGCTACCCGGGCGCGGGGGCCTCCTACAATGAGCAGTTCTTC. Its protein product is CASYPGAGASYNEQFF.

This clonotype was seen only a few times. The rearrangement joins TRBV6-8 to TRBJ2-2; D may be TRBD2 (6 bases). This CDR3 spans 15 amino acids. V dropped 6 bases and J dropped 3 bases, with 14 bases sitting between them. Germline values: CDR1 MNHGY, CDR2 SAAAGT. CDR3 nucleotide sequence: TGTGCCAGCAGATACGGGGGATGGGACACCGGGGAGCTGTTTTTT. Residues: CASRYGGWDTGELFF.

The gene calls are TRBV5-1 and TRBJ2-3; D gene unclear. This CDR3 contains 12 residues. In germline, CDR1 is SGHRS, CDR2 YFSETQ. The V gene lost 1 base and the J gene lost 7 bases, with 7 bases spanning the gap. CDR3 amino acids: CASSLLANTQYF. The CDR3 DNA follows: TGCGCCAGCAGCTTGTTAGCAAATACGCAGTATTTT.

The V gene is TRBV5-1, the J gene TRBJ2-7; 8 bases line up with TRBD1. Trimming at V came to 0 bases and at J to 7 bases, leaving 15 bases not matched to a gene. The CDR3 length is 17 residues. The germline V gene encodes CDR1 SGHRS and CDR2 YFSETQ. The CDR3 nucleotides are TGCGCCAGCAGCTTGGCTTTTCAGCGGCAGGGGGCAAGGGAGCAGTACTTC. Protein product: CASSLAFQRQGAREQYF.

This clonotype was seen once. V usage is TRBV28 and J usage is TRBJ1-3; no reliable D call. Germline V lookup: CDR1 MDHEN, CDR2 SYDVKM. The CDR3 length is 12 residues. V was cut by 11 bases and J by 2 bases, with 10 bases left in between. The CDR3 region has the DNA TGTGCCGGCTTGGCAACTGGAAACACCATATATTTT. It encodes CAGLATGNTIYF.

The rearrangement links TRBV7-9 to TRBJ2-3; possibly TRBD2 for D (5 bases). The CDR3 spans 16 residues. Germline-derived CDR1 and CDR2 are SEHNR and FQNEAQ (reference sequence). The V gene lost 2 bases and the J gene lost 2 bases, with 14 bases spanning the gap. Here the CDR3 DNA reads TGTGCCAGCAGCTTACGGCAGCGGCCAAACACAGATACGCAGTATTTT. Amino acids: CASSLRQRPNTDTQYF.

To note about this clonotype: This sequence may be a read error, since a much larger clone differs from it by one base. The chain links TRBV4-2 to TRBJ1-3; D is ambiguous. The CDR3 is 12 amino acids. CDR1 is LGHNA, CDR2 YNFKEQ, per germline. Trimming took 4 bases from V and 3 from J, leaving 4 bases between them. CDR3 amino acids: CASSPDGNTIYF. The CDR3 nucleotides read TGTGCCAGCAGCCCGGATGGAAACACCATATATTTT.

The chain has TRBV4-1 and TRBJ2-1; 9 bases match TRBD1. Trimming at V came to 1 base and at J to 5 bases, leaving 6 bases not matched to a gene. The V gene's germline CDR1 is MGHRA and CDR2 YSYEKL. This CDR3 has 16 residues. CDR3 sequence (DNA): TGCGCCAGCAGCCAAGGGCCGGGACAGGGACACAATGAGCAGTTCTTC. It encodes CASSQGPGQGHNEQFF.

This clonotype was counted a few times. The CDR3 reads CAWSGRNEQFF. The DNA for the CDR3 is TGTGCCTGGAGTGGGCGAAATGAGCAGTTCTTC. The chain employs TRBV30 and TRBJ2-1, with no clear D. The length of the CDR3 is 11 residues. Trimming took 1 base from V and 7 from J, leaving 5 bases between them. Germline loops: CDR1 GTSNPN, CDR2 SVGIG (reference sequence).

V is TRBV6-5 and J is TRBJ1-4; D is unresolved. Germline values: CDR1 MNHEY, CDR2 SVGAGI. The CDR3 sequence is 14 residues long. The V end was cut by 2 bases, the J end by 2 bases, with 6 bases between. The CDR3 region is CASSYVGTNEKLFF. CDR3 sequence (DNA): TGTGCCAGCAGTTACGTGGGTACTAATGAAAAACTGTTTTTT.

The rearrangement links TRBV5-6 to TRBJ2-6; D possibly corresponds to TRBD1 (7 bases). The CDR3 is made up of 19 amino acids. Germline loops: CDR1 SGHDT, CDR2 YYEEEE. V was trimmed by 6 bases and J by 1 base, leaving 23 bases between them. The CDR3 sequence: CASMEGRQGLRSGANVLTF. For the CDR3, the DNA is TGTGCCAGCATGGAGGGGAGACAGGGCCTCCGATCTGGGGCCAACGTCCTGACTTTC.

This chain joins TRBV29-1 and TRBJ1-1; D is unclear. The CDR3 loop spans 12 amino acids. CDR1 is SQVTM and CDR2 is ANQGSEA in the germline V gene. The V gene lost 2 bases and the J gene lost 9 bases, with 13 bases spanning the gap. The CDR3 here is CSVENGRLKAFF. As DNA, the CDR3 is TGCAGCGTTGAAAACGGACGGCTGAAAGCTTTCTTT.

V gene TRBV12-3 or TRBV12-4 combines with J gene TRBJ2-4; TRBD1 matches at 8 bases. The CDR3 length is 16 residues. V was clipped by 2 bases and J by 2 bases; unmatched bases: 5. The CDR3 protein is CASSLKQGGTKNIQYF. The DNA of the CDR3 is TGTGCCAGCAGTTTAAAACAGGGGGGTACCAAAAACATTCAGTACTTC.

The rearrangement links TRBV11-3 to TRBJ2-5; 9 positions match TRBD1. This CDR3 contains 15 residues. Trimming at V came to 0 bases and at J to 4 bases, leaving 3 bases not matched to a gene. CDR1 is SGHNT, CDR2 YENEEA, per germline. In nucleotides, the CDR3 is TGTGCCAGCAGCTTAGAGGGACAGGGAGGAGAGACCCAGTACTTC. The encoded protein is CASSLEGQGGETQYF.

The chain is built from TRBV6-5 and TRBJ1-6; D call uncertain. The V gene's germline CDR1 is MNHEY and CDR2 SVGAGI. Trimming took off 0 bases at V and 10 bases at J, with 16 bases between the two ends. The CDR3 runs to 16 residues. The CDR3 loop is CASSYSFGSDCSPLHF. In DNA form, the CDR3 reads TGTGCCAGCAGTTACTCATTTGGGTCCGACTGCTCACCCCTCCACTTT.

This clonotype was seen many times. V and J are TRBV28 and TRBJ1-5; D not resolved. CDR1 and CDR2 (germline): MDHEN, SYDVKM. The CDR3 sequence is 12 residues long. Between the trimmed V and J ends, which lost 6 bases and 3 bases, there was a span of 6 bases. CDR3 loop: CASRIINQPQHF. In DNA, the CDR3 is TGTGCCAGCAGGATTATCAATCAGCCCCAGCATTTT. Variable domain in full (rest from reference TRBV28 and TRBJ1-5): DVKVTQSSRYLVKRTGEKVFLECVQDMDHENMFWYRQDPGLGLRLIYFSYDVKMKEKGDIPEGYSVSREKKERFSLILESASTNQTSMYLCASRIINQPQHFGDGTRLSIL.

In regard to this clonotype: This may stem from a read error, because a much larger clone lies one nucleotide away. The rearrangement links TRBV4-1 to TRBJ2-3; 11 bases are a match to TRBD1. The V gene's germline CDR1 is MGHRA and CDR2 YSYEKL. The CDR3 runs 17 residues. Germline trimming cut 5 bases from V and 7 bases from J; bases unmatched to any gene: 14. The DNA of the CDR3 is TGCGCCAGCAGCTTCAGGGGACAGGGGGTAAGGACATATACGCAGTATTTT. Its translation is CASSFRGQGVRTYTQYF.

V usage is TRBV5-1 and J usage is TRBJ2-3; possible D gene TRBD1, 5 bases. The CDR3 sequence is 14 residues long. CDR1 and CDR2 (germline): SGHRS, YFSETQ. V was shortened by 8 bases and J by 3 bases, with 16 bases between the two germline ends. The CDR3 sequence: CASSQDPITDTQYF. The CDR3 nucleotides are TGCGCCAGTTCACAGGACCCCATAACAGATACGCAGTATTTT.

The chain uses TRBV10-3 and TRBJ2-7; unclear D gene. Trimming removed 2 bases from V and 1 base from J, with 15 bases in between. Germline V CDR1 and CDR2: ENHRY, SYGVKD. The CDR3 has 16 amino acids. CDR3 DNA: TGTGCCATCAGTGAGCGAGCCCTTCTCGCATCCTACGAGCAGTACTTC. As protein: CAISERALLASYEQYF.

The V and J genes are TRBV11-2 and TRBJ2-7, with D hard to call. This CDR3 region has 14 residues. The V end was cut by 2 bases, the J end by 3 bases, with 11 bases between. Germline V gene sequence: CDR1 SGHAT, CDR2 FQNNGV. The CDR3 loop reads CASSLQYRDYEQYF. CDR3 DNA sequence: TGTGCCAGCAGCTTACAGTACAGAGACTACGAGCAGTACTTC.

This clonotype was counted only a few times. In nucleotides, the CDR3 is TGTGCCACAGGAACGGTGGGTGGGGGTGAAGCTTTCTTT. Its translation: CATGTVGGGEAFF. This rearrangement joins TRBV11-2 to TRBJ1-1; tentative D call: TRBD1 (5 bases). V lost 10 bases and J lost 7, with 19 bases in between. CDR1 is SGHAT, CDR2 FQNNGV, per germline. The length of the CDR3 is 13 residues.

On this clonotype itself: A read error may explain this, as a much larger clone is one base away. This rearrangement joins TRBV5-6 to TRBJ2-1, with a possible D match to TRBD2 (6 bases). The germline V gene has CDR1 SGHDT and CDR2 YYEEEE. CDR3 size: 15 residues. The CDR3 sequence is CASGLGGVGYNEQFF. CDR3 in DNA: TGTGCCAGCGGCTTGGGGGGAGTTGGCTACAATGAGCAGTTCTTC.

This clonotype was seen a handful of times. This chain connects TRBV20-1 to TRBJ2-7, with 7 positions matching TRBD2. Germline assignment: CDR1 DFQATT and CDR2 SNEGSKA (reference sequence). The CDR3 sequence is 12 residues long. After removal of 5 bases from V and 4 bases from J, the junction contained 5 bases not matched to a gene. The CDR3 protein is CSAGLGGYEQYF. DNA for the CDR3: TGCAGTGCTGGCCTCGGGGGGTACGAGCAGTACTTC.

This clonotype occurred a few times. The chain carries TRBV7-9 and TRBJ2-1, with unresolved D. This CDR3 is built from 8 residues. Germline V gives CDR1 SEHNR, CDR2 FQNEAQ (reference sequence). Trimming left V 5 bases short and J 15 bases short, with 5 bases between. CDR3 sequence: CASSRRFF. CDR3 nucleotide sequence: TGTGCCAGCAGCCGGCGGTTCTTC.